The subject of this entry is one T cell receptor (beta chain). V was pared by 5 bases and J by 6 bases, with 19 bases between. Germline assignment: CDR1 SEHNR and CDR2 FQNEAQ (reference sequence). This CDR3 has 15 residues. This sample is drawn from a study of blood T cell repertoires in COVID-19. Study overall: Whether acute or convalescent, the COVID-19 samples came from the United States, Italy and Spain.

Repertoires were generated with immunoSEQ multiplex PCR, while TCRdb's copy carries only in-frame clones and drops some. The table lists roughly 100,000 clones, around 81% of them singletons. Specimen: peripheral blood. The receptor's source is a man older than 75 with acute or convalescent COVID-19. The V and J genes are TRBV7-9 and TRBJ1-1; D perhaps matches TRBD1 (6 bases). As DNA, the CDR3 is TGTGCCAGCAGCCATAGTGGGAGGGGGGCGGCTGAAGCTTTCTTT. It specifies CASSHSGRGAAEAFF.